This T cell receptor beta chain derives from a study of STAT5B mutations in CD4+ large granular lymphocyte leukemia. The V gene's germline CDR1 is SGHTA and CDR2 FQGNSA. This CDR3 spans 12 amino acids. V was trimmed by 2 bases and J by 7 bases, leaving 5 bases between them. Findings and caveats of the study: CD4-sorted patient repertoires seemed more clonal than healthy CD4+ repertoires.

As to this clone: Its antigen is undetermined.

This was a survey-level run. Per the study methods: Lowest detectable productive clonotype frequency was 2.59 x 10-5. Assay: immunoSEQ multiplex PCR; the TCRdb copy retains only in-frame clones and omits some. V, J and clone size are those of that table, while D and trimming were read from the DNA. The sample has roughly 30,000 clones, about 85% seen once; the top ten hold about 4.5%. This receptor was obtained from a human donor in good health. This chain connects TRBV7-2 to TRBJ1-4; D gene uncertain. Sample: CD4+ T cells from blood buffy coats. The CDR3 DNA is TGTGCCAGCAGCTTATTTCCTGAAAAACTGTTTTTT. The encoded protein is CASSLFPEKLFF.